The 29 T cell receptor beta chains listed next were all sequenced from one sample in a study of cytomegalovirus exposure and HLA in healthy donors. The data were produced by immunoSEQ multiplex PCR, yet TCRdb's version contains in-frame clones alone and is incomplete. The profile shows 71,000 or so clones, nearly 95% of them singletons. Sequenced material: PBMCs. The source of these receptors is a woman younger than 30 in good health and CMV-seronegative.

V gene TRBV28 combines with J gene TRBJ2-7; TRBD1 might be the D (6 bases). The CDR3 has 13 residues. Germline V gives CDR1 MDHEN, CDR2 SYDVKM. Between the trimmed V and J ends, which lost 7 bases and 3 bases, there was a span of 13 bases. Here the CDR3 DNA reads TGTGCCAGCAACACAGGGTTTGTCTACGAGCAGTACTTC. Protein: CASNTGFVYEQYF.

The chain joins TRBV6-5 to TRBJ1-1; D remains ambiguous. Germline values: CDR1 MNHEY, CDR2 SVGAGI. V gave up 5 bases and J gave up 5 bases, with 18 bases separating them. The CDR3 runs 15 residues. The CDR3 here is CASSGSGSRKTEAFF. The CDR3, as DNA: TGTGCCAGCAGTGGATCTGGGTCTAGGAAGACTGAAGCTTTCTTT.

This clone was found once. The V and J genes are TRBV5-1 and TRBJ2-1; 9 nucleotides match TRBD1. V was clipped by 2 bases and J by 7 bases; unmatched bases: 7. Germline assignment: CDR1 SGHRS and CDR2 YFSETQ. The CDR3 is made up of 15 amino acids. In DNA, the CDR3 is TGCGCCAGCAGCTTCGGGGACAGGGTTAGAAATGAGCAGTTCTTC. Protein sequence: CASSFGDRVRNEQFF.

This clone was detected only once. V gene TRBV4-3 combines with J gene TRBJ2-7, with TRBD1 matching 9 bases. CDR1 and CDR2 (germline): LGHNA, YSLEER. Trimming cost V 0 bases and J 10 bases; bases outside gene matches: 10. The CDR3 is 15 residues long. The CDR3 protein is CASSQDLGTGTGQYF. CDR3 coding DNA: TGCGCCAGCAGCCAAGATCTCGGGACAGGGACTGGTCAGTACTTC.

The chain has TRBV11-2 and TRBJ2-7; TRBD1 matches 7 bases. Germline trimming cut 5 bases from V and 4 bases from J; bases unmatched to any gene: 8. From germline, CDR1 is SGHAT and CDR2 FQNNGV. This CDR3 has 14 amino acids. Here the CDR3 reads CASSPGTEGYEQYF. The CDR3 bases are TGTGCCAGCAGCCCAGGGACAGAAGGGTACGAGCAGTACTTC. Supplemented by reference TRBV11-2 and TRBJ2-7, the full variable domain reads EAGVAQSPRYKIIEKRQSVAFWCNPISGHATLYWYQQILGQGPKLLIQFQNNGVVDDSQLPKDRFSAERLKGVDSTLKIQPAKLEDSAVYLCASSPGTEGYEQYFGPGTRLTVT.

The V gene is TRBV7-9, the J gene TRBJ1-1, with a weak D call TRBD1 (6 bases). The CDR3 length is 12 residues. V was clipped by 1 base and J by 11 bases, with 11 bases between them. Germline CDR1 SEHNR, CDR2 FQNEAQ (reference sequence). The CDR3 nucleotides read TGTGCCAGCAGCTTAGATGGCCAGGGGGCTTTCTTT. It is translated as CASSLDGQGAFF.

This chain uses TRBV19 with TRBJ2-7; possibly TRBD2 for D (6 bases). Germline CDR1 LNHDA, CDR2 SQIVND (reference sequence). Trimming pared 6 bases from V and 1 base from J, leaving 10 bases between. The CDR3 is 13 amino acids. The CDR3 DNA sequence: TGTGCCAGTAGGGAGGGAGGATCCTACGAGCAGTACTTC. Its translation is CASREGGSYEQYF.

The chain's CDR3 is CASSESPGNYEQYF. CDR3 DNA: TGCGCCAGCAGTGAGTCGCCAGGGAACTACGAGCAGTACTTC. V usage is TRBV10-2 and J usage is TRBJ2-7; tentatively, D is TRBD1 (5 bases). Germline V gives CDR1 WSHSY, CDR2 SAAADI. Trimming left V 0 bases short and J 3 bases short, with 9 bases between. The CDR3 has 14 residues.

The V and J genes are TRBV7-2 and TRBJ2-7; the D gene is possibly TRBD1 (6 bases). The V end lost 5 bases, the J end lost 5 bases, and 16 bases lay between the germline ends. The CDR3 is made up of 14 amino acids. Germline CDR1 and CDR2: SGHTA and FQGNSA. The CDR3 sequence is CASSPQGSPHEQYF. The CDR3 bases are TGTGCCAGCAGCCCACAGGGTTCCCCTCACGAGCAGTACTTC.

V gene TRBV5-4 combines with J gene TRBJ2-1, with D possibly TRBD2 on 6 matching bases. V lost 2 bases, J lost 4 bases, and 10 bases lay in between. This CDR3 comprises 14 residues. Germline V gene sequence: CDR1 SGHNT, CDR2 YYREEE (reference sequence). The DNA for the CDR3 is TGTGCCAGCAGCTTCGGGGGACCTTACAATGAGCAGTTCTTC. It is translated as CASSFGGPYNEQFF. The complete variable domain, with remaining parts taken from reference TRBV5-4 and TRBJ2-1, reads ETGVTQSPTHLIKTRGQQVTLRCSSQSGHNTVSWYQQALGQGPQFIFQYYREEENGRGNFPPRFSGLQFPNYSSELNVNALELDDSALYLCASSFGGPYNEQFFGPGTRLTVL.

The CDR3 loop reads CASSPRPGGSQPQHF. CDR3 coding DNA: TGTGCCAGCAGCCCCCGACCGGGTGGGTCTCAGCCCCAGCATTTT. The rearrangement joins TRBV7-8 to TRBJ1-5, with unresolved D. V lost 5 bases and J lost 6, with 17 bases in between. This CDR3 has 15 amino acids. CDR1 is SGHVS and CDR2 is FQNEAQ in the germline V gene.

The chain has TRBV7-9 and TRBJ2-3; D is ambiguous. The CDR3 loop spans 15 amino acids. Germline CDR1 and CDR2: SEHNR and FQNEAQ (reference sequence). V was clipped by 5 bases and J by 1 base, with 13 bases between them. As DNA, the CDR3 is TGTGCCAGCAGCCGCGCGGCAGCAGGCACAGATACGCAGTATTTT. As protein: CASSRAAAGTDTQYF.

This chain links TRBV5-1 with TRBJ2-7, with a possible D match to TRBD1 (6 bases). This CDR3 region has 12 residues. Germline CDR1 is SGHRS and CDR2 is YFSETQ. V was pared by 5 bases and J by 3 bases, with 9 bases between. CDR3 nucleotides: TGCGCCAGCAGGATGGACAGCTACGAGCAGTACTTC. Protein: CASRMDSYEQYF.

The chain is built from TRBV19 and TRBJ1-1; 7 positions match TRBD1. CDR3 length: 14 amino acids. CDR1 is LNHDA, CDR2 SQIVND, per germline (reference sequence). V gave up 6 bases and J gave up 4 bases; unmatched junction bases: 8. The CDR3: CASSAQGGGTEAFF. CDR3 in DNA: TGTGCCAGTAGCGCCCAGGGGGGTGGCACTGAAGCTTTCTTT. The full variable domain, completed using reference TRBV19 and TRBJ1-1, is DGGITQSPKYLFRKEGQNVTLSCEQNLNHDAMYWYRQDPGQGLRLIYYSQIVNDFQKGDIAEGYSVSREKKESFPLTVTSAQKNPTAFYLCASSAQGGGTEAFFGQGTRLTVV.

The CDR3 coding sequence is TGTGCCAGCAGTTTTCTCCTGGGGGGTGGCTACACCTTC. It encodes CASSFLLGGGYTF. The rearrangement uses TRBV5-4 and TRBJ1-2; a weak D match, TRBD1 (5 bases). V lost 5 bases and J 7 bases, leaving 15 bases between the germline ends. Germline V gene data show CDR1 as SGHNT and CDR2 as YYREEE (reference sequence). The CDR3 contains 13 residues.

CDR3 nucleotides: TGTGCCAGCTCACCACTACCTCCGGTTCCGGACAGAAATTCACCCCTCCACTTT. Protein sequence: CASSPLPPVPDRNSPLHF. The chain employs TRBV18 and TRBJ1-6, with TRBD1 as a possible D gene (6 bases). The CDR3 length is 18 residues. The germline V and J ends were trimmed by 1 base and 7 bases, with 20 bases remaining between them. Germline CDR1 and CDR2: KGHSH and LQKENI.

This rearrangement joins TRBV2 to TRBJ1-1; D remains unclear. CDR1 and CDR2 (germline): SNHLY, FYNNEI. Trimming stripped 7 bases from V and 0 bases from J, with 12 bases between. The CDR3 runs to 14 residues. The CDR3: CASTADGLNTEAFF. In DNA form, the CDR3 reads TGTGCCAGCACCGCTGACGGGTTGAACACTGAAGCTTTCTTT.

Written as DNA, the CDR3 is TGTGCCAGCAGTGGGCTAGCGGGGGGGAACGCTGAGCAGTTCTTC. It specifies CASSGLAGGNAEQFF. The chain joins TRBV6-1 to TRBJ2-1, with 12 bases aligning to TRBD2. Germline V gene sequence: CDR1 MNHNS, CDR2 SASEGT. This CDR3 region has 15 residues. V dropped 4 bases and J dropped 9; count of bases not matched to a gene: 7.

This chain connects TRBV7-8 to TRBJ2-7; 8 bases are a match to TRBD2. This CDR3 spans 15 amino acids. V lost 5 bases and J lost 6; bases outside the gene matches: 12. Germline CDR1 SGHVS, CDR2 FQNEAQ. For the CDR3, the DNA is TGTGCCAGCAGCCGCGGGGGGTTACAGCGGGGCGAGCAGTACTTC. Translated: CASSRGGLQRGEQYF.

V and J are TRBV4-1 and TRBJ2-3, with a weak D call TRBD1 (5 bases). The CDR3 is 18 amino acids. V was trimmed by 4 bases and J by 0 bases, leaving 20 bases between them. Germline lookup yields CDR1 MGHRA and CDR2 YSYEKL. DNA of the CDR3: TGCGCCAGCAGCCCGCAAACGCAGGGTACCGTGAGCACAGATACGCAGTATTTT. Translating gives CASSPQTQGTVSTDTQYF.

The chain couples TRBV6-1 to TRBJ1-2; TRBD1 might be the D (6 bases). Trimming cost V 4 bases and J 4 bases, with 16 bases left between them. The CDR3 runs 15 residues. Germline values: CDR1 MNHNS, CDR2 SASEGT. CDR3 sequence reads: CASSGGGARGYGYTF. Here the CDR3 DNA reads TGTGCCAGCAGTGGAGGGGGGGCACGAGGCTATGGCTACACCTTC.

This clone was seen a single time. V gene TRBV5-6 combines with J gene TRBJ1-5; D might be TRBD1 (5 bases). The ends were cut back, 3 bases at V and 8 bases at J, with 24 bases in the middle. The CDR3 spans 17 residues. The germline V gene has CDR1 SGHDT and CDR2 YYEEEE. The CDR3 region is CASSWSGYGRGAEPQHF. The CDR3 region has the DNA TGTGCCAGCAGCTGGAGTGGTTACGGAAGGGGTGCGGAGCCCCAGCATTTT.

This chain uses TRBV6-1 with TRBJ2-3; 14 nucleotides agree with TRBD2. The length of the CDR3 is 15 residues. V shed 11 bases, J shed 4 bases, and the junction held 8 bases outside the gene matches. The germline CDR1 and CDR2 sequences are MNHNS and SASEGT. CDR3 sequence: CAAQGLAGGSDTQYF. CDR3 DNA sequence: TGTGCCGCCCAAGGACTAGCGGGAGGATCAGATACGCAGTATTTT.

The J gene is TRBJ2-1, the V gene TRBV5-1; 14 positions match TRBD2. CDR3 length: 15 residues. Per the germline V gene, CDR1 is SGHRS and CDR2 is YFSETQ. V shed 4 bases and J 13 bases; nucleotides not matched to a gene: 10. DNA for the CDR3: TGCGCCAGCAGCGTTACGGGACTAGCGGGAGTTACTCAGTTCTTC. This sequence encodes CASSVTGLAGVTQFF.

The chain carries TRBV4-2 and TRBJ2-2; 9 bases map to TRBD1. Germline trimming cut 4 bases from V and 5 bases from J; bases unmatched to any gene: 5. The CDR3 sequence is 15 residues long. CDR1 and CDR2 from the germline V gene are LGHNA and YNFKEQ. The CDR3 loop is CASSPRTGATGELFF. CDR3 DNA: TGTGCCAGCAGCCCTCGGACAGGGGCGACCGGGGAGCTGTTTTTT.

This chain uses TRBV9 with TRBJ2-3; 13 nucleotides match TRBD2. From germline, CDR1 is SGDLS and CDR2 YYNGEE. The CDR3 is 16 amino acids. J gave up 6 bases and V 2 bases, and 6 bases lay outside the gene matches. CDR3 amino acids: CASSVGLAGYFDTQYF. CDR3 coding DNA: TGTGCCAGCAGCGTGGGACTAGCGGGGTACTTCGATACGCAGTATTTT.

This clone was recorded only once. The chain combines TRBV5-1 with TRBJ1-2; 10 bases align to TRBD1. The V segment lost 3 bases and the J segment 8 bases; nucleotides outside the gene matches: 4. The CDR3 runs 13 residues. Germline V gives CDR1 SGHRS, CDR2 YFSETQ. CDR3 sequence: CASSSDRGQGYTF. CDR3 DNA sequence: TGCGCCAGCAGCTCTGACAGGGGGCAAGGCTACACCTTC.

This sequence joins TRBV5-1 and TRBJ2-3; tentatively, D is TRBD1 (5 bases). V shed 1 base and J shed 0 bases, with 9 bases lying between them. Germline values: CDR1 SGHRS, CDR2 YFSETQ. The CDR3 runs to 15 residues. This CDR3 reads CASSLPTASTDTQYF. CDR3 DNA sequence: TGCGCCAGCAGCTTGCCGACAGCTAGCACAGATACGCAGTATTTT.

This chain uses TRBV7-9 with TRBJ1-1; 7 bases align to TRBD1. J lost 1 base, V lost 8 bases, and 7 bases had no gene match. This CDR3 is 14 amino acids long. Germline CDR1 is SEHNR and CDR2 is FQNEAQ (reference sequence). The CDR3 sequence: CASGTGTANTEAFF. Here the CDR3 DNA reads TGTGCCAGCGGGACTGGGACAGCGAACACTGAAGCTTTCTTT.